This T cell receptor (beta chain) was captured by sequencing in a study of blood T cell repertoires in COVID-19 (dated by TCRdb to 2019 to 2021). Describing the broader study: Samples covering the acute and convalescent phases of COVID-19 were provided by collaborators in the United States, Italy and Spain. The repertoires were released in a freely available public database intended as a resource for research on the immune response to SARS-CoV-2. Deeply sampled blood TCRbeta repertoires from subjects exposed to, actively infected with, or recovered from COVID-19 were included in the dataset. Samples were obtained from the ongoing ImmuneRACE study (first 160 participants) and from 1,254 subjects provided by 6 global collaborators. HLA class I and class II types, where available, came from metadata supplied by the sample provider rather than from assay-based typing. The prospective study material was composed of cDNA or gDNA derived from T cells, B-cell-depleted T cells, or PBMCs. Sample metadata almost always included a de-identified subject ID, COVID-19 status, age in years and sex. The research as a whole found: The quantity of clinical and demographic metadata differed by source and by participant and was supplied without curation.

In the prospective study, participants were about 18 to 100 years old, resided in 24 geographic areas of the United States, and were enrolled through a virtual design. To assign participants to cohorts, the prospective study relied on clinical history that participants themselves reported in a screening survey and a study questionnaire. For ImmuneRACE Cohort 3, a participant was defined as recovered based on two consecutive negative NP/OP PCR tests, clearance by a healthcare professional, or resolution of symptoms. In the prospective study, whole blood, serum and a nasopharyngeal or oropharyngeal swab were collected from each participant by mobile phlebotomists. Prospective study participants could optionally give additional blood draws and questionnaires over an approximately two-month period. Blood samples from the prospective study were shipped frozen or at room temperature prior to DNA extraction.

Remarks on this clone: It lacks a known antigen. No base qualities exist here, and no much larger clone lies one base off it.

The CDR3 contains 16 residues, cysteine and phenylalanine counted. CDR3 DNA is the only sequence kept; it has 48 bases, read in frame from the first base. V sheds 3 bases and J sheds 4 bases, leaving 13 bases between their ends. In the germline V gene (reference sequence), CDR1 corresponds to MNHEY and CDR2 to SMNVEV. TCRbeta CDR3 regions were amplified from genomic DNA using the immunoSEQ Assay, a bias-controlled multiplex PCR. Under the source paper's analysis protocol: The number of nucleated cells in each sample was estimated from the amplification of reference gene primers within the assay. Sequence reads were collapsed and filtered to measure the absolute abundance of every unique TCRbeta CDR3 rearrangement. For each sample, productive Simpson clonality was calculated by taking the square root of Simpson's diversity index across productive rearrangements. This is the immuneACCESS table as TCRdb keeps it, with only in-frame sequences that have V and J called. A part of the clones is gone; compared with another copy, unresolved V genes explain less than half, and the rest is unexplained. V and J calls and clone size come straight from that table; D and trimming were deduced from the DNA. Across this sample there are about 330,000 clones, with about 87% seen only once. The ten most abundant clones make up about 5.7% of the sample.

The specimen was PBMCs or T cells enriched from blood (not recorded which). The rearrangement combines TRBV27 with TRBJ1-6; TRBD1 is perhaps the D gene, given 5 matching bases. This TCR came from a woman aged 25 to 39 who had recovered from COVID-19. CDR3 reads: CASSLGGGRYNSPLHF. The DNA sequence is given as TGTGCCAGCAGTTTGGGTGGGGGGAGATATAATTCACCCCTCCACTTT.